The T cell receptor (beta chain) described here comes from a study of T-cell reconstitution after alpha-beta-depleted transplantation in children. In its sample, this clonotype was seen a few times. It was with unique molecular identifiers that the TCRbeta library was prepared. Each CDR3 protein gets one entry after TCRdb re-called the PCR reads with MiXCR. The profile shows fewer than 700,000 distinct CDR3 sequences, 20% to 25% of them singletons. Germline CDR1 and CDR2: MNHEY and SVGAGI. The CDR3 consists of 14 residues. Between the trimmed V and J ends, which lost 0 bases and 7 bases, there was a span of 12 bases.

The chain couples TRBV6-5 to TRBJ1-1; D gene uncertain. The sample in question was PBMCs, mostly from graft donor cells, obtained 360 days after TCRalphabeta/CD19-depleted stem cell transplant. The TCR sequence derives from a boy in the first two years of life who had a stem cell transplant for acute myeloid leukemia, so the T cells may come from the graft donor. The CDR3 sequence: CASSYSSRPYEAFF. DNA of the CDR3: TGTGCCAGCAGTTACTCGTCAAGGCCCTATGAAGCTTTCTTT.